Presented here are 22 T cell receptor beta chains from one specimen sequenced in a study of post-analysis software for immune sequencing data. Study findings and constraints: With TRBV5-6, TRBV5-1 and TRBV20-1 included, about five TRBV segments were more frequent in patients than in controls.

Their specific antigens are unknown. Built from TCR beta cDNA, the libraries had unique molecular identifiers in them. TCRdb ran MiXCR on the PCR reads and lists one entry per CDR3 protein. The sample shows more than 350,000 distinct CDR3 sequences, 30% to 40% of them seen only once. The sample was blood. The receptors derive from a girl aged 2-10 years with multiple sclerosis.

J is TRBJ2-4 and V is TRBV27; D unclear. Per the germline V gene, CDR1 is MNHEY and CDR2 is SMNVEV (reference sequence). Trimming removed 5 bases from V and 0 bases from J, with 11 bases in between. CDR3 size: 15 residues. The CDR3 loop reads CASSKSTLAKNIQYF. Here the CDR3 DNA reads TGTGCCAGCAGTAAATCGACATTAGCCAAAAACATTCAGTACTTC.

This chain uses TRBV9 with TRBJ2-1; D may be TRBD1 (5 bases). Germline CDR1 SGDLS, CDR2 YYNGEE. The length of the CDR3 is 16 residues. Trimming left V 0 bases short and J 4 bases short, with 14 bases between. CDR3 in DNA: TGTGCCAGCAGCGTAGTGGGGCAAGCGCTTTACAATGAGCAGTTCTTC. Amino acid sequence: CASSVVGQALYNEQFF. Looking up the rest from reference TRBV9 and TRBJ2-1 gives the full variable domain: DSGVTQTPKHLITATGQRVTLRCSPRSGDLSVYWYQQSLDQGLQFLIQYYNGEERAKGNILERFSAQQFPDLHSELNLSSLELGDSALYFCASSVVGQALYNEQFFGPGTRLTVL.

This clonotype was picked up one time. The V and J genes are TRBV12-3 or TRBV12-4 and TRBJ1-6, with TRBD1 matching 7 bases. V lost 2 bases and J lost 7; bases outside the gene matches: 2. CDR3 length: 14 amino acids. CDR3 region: CASSLSQGNSPLHF. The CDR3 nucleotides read TGTGCCAGCAGTTTATCACAGGGGAATTCACCCCTCCACTTT.

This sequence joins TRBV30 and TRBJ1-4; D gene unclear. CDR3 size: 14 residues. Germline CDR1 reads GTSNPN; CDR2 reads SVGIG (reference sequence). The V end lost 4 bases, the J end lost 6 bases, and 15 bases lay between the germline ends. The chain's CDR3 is CAWKRVGSYEKLFF. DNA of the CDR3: TGTGCCTGGAAGCGGGTAGGGAGTTATGAAAAACTGTTTTTT.

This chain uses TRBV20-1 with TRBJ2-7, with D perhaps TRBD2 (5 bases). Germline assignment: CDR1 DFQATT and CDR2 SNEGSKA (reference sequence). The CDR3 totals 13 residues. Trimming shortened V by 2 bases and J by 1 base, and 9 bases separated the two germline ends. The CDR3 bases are TGCAGTGCTAGATGGGAGTCTTCCTACGAGCAGTACTTC. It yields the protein CSARWESSYEQYF.

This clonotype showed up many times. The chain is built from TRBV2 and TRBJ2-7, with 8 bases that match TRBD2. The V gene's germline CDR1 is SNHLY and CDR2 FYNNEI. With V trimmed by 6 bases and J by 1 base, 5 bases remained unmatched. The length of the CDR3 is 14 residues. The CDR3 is CASSLAGPSYEQYF. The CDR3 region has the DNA TGTGCCAGCAGCTTAGCGGGGCCATCCTACGAGCAGTACTTC.

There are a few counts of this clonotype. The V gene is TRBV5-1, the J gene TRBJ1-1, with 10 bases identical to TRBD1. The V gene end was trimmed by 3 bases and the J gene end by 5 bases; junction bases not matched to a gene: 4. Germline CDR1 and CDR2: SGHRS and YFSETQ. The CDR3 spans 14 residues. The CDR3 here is CASSSGQGETEAFF. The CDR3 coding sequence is TGCGCCAGCAGCTCAGGACAGGGGGAAACTGAAGCTTTCTTT.

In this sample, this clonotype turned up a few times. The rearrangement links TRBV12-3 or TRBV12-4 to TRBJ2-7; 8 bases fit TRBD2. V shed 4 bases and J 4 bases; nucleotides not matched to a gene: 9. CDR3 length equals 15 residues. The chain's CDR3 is CASSYQAGEQYEQYF. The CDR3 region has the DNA TGTGCCAGCAGTTATCAAGCGGGAGAGCAATACGAGCAGTACTTC.

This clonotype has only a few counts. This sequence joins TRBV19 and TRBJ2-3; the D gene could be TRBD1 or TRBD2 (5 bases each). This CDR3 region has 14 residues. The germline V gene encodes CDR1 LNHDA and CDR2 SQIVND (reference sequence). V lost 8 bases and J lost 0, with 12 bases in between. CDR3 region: CASGTQASTDTQYF. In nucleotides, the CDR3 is TGTGCCAGTGGGACGCAGGCTAGCACAGATACGCAGTATTTT.

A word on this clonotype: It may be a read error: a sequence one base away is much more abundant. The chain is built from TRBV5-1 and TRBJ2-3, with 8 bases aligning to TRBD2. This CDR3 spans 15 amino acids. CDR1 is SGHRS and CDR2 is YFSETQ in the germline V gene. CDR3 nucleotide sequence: TGCGCCGGCAGCTCCACGACTAGCGAGACAGATACGCAGTATTTT. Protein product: CAGSSTTSETDTQYF.

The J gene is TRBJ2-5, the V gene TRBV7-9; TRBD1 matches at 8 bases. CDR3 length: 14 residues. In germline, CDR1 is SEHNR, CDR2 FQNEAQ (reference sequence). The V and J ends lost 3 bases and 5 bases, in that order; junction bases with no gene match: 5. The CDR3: CASSFSGGGETQYF. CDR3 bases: TGTGCCAGCAGCTTCTCAGGGGGCGGTGAGACCCAGTACTTC.

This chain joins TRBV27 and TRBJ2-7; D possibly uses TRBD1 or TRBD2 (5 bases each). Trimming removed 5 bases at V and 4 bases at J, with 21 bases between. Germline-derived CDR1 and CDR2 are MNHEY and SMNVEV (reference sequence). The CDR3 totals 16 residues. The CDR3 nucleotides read TGTGCCAGCAGTCTAGGATGCTACGGGGCAAAATACGAGCAGTACTTC. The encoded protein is CASSLGCYGAKYEQYF.

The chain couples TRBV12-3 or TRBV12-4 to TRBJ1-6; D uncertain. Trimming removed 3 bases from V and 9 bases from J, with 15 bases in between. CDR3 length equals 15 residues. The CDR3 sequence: CASSLLGLKFSPLHF. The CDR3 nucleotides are TGTGCCAGCAGTTTGTTAGGACTTAAATTTTCACCCCTCCACTTT.

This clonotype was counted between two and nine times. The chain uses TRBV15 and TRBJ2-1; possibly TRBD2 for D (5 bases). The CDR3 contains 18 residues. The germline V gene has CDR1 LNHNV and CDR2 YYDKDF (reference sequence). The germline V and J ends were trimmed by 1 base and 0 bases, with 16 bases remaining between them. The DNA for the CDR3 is TGTGCCACCAGCAGAGTAGGGAGTGCCACGGACTCCTACAATGAGCAGTTCTTC. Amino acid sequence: CATSRVGSATDSYNEQFF. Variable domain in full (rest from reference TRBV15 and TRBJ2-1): DAMVIQNPRYQVTQFGKPVTLSCSQTLNHNVMYWYQQKSSQAPKLLFHYYDKDFNNEADTPDNFQSRRPNTSFCFLDIRSPGLGDTAMYLCATSRVGSATDSYNEQFFGPGTRLTVL.

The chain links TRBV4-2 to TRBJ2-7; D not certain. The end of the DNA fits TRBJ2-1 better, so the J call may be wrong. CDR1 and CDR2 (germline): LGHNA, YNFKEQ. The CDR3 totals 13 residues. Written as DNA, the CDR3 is TGTGCCAGCAGCCAAGAGGGCCCCATTGAGCAGTTCTTC. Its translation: CASSQEGPIEQFF.

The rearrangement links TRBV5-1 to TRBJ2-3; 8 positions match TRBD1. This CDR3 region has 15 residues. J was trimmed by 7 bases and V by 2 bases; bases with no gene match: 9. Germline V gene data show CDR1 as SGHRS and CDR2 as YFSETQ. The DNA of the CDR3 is TGCGCCAGCAGCTTCCGACAGGGGCTGGGGAATACGCAGTATTTT. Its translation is CASSFRQGLGNTQYF. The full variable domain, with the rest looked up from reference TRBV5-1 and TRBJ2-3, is KAGVTQTPRYLIKTRGQQVTLSCSPISGHRSVSWYQQTPGQGLQFLFEYFSETQRNKGNFPGRFSGRQFSNSRSEMNVSTLELGDSALYLCASSFRQGLGNTQYFGPGTRLTVL.

CDR3 sequence reads: CASSPYRDGRPYEQYF. The DNA of the CDR3 is TGCGCCAGCAGCCCTTACCGGGACGGACGCCCCTACGAGCAGTACTTC. The chain recombines TRBV5-1 with TRBJ2-7, with D perhaps matching TRBD1 or TRBD2 (5 bases each). CDR3 length: 16 amino acids. Trimming cost V 4 bases and J 2 bases, with 19 bases left between them. CDR1 is SGHRS and CDR2 is YFSETQ in the germline V gene.

This CDR3 is CASSLWGRDSLTDTQYF. CDR3 bases: TGCGCCAGCAGCTTGTGGGGACGGGACAGCCTCACAGATACGCAGTATTTT. The chain recombines TRBV5-1 with TRBJ2-3; 7 bases align to TRBD1. Losses at the gene ends were 1 base for V and 2 bases for J; bases not matched to a gene: 10. CDR3 length: 17 residues. Germline V CDR1 and CDR2: SGHRS, YFSETQ.

The CDR3 sequence: CASSTRTSKGHGYTF. The CDR3 DNA reads TGTGCCAGCAGCACAAGGACATCCAAGGGGCATGGCTACACCTTC. This sequence joins TRBV7-8 and TRBJ1-2; D is perhaps TRBD1 (5 bases). There are 15 residues in the CDR3. V lost 5 bases, J lost 6 bases, and 19 bases lay in between. Germline loops: CDR1 SGHVS, CDR2 FQNEAQ. Supplemented by reference TRBV7-8 and TRBJ1-2, the full variable domain reads GAGVSQSPRYKVAKRGQDVALRCDPISGHVSLFWYQQALGQGPEFLTYFQNEAQLDKSGLPSDRFFAERPEGSVSTLKIQRTQQEDSAVYLCASSTRTSKGHGYTFGSGTRLTVV.

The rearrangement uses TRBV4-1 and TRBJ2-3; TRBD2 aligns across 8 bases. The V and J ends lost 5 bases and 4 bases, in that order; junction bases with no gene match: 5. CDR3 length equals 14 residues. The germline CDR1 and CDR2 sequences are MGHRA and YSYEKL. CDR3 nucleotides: TGCGCCAGCAGCATATTCGGGGGGGCAGATACGCAGTATTTT. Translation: CASSIFGGADTQYF.

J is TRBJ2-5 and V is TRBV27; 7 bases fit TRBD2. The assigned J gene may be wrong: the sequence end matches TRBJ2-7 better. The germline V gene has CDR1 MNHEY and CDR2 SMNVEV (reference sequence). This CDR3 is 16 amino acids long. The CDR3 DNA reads TGTGCCAGCAGTCAGTTGGCGGGAGCCCTCACCCACGAGCAGTACTTC. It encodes CASSQLAGALTHEQYF.

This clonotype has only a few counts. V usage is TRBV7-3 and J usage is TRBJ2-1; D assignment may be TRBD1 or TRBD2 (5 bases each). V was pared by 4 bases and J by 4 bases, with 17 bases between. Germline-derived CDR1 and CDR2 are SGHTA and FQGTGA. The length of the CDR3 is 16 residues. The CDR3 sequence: CASSSAGTIDYNEQFF. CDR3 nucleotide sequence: TGTGCCAGCAGCTCCGCCGGGACCATCGATTACAATGAGCAGTTCTTC.